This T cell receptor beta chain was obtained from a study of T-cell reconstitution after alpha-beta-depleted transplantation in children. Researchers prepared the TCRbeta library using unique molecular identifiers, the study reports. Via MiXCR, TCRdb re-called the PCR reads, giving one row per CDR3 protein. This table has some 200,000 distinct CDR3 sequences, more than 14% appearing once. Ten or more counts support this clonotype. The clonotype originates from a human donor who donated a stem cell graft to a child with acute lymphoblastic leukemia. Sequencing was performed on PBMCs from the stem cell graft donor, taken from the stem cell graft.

CDR3 sequence (DNA): TGCAGTGCTAGAGAGGGGCTAGCGGGAGACGAGCAGTACTTC. It specifies CSAREGLAGDEQYF. The chain links TRBV20-1 to TRBJ2-7; 10 bases line up with TRBD2. This CDR3 is built from 14 residues. V lost 0 bases to trimming and J lost 5 bases; unmatched junction nucleotides: 4. CDR1 DFQATT and CDR2 SNEGSKA come from the germline V gene (reference sequence).